The clone carrying this TCR beta chain is termed medium-sized (0.01 to 0.1%). The TCR beta repertoire was assessed by survey-level immunoSEQ sequencing. The table came from immunoSEQ multiplex PCR; TCRdb's copy has only in-frame clones and leaves some out. The repertoire holds under 90,000 clones, with 93% as singletons. The germline V gene encodes CDR1 LNHDA and CDR2 SQIVND (reference sequence). Trimming stripped 3 bases from V and 7 bases from J, with 7 bases between. The CDR3 totals 12 residues. The rearrangement links TRBV19 to TRBJ2-1; D uncertain. The sequenced sample was PBMCs. The source is a middle-aged man with rheumatoid arthritis. The CDR3 here is CASSILWNEQFF. CDR3 coding DNA: TGTGCCAGTAGTATCCTCTGGAATGAGCAGTTCTTC.